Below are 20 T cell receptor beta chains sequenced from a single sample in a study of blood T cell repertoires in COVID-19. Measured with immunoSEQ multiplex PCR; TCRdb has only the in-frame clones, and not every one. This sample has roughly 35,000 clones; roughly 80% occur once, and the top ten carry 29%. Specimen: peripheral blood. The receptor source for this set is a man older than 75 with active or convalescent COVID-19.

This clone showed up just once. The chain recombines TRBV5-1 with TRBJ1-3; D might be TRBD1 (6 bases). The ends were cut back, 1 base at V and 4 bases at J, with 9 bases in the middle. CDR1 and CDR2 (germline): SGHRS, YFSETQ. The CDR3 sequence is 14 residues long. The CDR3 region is CASSLIQGGNTIYF. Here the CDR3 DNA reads TGCGCCAGCAGCTTGATACAGGGAGGAAACACCATATATTTT.

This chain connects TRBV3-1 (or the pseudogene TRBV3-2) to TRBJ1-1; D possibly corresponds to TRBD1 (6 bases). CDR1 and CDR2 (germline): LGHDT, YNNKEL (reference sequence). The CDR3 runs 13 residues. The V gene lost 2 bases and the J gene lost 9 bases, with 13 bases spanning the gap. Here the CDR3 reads CASSQRTVRKAFF. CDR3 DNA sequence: TGTGCCAGCAGCCAAAGGACAGTTAGAAAAGCTTTCTTT.

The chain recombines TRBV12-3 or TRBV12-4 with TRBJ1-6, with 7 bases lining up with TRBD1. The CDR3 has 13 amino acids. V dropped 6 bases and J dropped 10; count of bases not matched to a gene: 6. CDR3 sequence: CASRYGQESPLHF. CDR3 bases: TGTGCCAGCAGGTACGGACAGGAATCACCCCTCCACTTT.

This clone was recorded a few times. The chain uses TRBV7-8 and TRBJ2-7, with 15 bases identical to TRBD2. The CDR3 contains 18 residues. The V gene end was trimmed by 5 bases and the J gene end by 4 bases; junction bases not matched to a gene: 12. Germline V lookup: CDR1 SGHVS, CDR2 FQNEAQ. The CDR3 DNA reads TGTGCCAGCAGCCCCAAATTCAGGACTAGCGGGGGGGCTTACGAGCAGTACTTC. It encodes CASSPKFRTSGGAYEQYF.

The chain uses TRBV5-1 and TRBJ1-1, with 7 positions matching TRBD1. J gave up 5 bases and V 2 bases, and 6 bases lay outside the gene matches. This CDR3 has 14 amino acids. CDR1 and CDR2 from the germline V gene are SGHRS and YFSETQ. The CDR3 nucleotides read TGCGCCAGCAGCTTTGGGGGCAGGGGGACTGAAGCTTTCTTT. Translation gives CASSFGGRGTEAFF.

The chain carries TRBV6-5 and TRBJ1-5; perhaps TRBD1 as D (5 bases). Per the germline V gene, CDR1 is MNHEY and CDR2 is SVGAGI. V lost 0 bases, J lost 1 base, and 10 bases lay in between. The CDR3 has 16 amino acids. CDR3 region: CASSYSRGVSNQPQHF. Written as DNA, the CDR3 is TGTGCCAGCAGTTACTCTAGGGGTGTAAGCAATCAGCCCCAGCATTTT.

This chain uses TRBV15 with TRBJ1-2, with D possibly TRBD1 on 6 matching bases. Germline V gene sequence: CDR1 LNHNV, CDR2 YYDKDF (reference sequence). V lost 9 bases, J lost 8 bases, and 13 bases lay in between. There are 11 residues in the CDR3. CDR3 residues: CATATGSGYTF. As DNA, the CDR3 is TGTGCCACGGCAACAGGGTCAGGCTACACCTTC.

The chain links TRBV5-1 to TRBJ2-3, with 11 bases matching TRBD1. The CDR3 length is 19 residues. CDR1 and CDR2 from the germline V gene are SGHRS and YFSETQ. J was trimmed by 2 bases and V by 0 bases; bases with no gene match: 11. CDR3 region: CASSLGGTGGNFFTDTQYF. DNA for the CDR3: TGCGCCAGCAGCTTGGGCGGGACAGGGGGTAATTTTTTCACAGATACGCAGTATTTT.

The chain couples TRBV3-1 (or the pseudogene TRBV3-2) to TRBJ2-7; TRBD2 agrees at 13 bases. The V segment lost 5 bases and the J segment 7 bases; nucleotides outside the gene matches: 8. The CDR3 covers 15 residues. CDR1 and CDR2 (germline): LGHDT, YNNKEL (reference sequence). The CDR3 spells CASSTWTSGGGEQYF. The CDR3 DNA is TGTGCCAGCAGCACCTGGACTAGCGGGGGCGGGGAGCAGTACTTC.

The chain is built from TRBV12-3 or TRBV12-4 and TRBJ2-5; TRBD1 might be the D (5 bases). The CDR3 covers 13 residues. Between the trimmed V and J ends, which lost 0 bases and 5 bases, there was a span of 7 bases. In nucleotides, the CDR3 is TGTGCCAGCAGTTTAGCGGGGCGGGAGACCCAGTACTTC. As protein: CASSLAGRETQYF.

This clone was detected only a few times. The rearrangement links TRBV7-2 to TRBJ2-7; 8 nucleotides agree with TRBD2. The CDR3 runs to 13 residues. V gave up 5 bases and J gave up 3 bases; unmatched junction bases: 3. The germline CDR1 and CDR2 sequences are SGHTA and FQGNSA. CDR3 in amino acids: CASSRLALYEQYF. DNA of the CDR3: TGTGCCAGCAGCCGACTAGCGCTCTACGAGCAGTACTTC.

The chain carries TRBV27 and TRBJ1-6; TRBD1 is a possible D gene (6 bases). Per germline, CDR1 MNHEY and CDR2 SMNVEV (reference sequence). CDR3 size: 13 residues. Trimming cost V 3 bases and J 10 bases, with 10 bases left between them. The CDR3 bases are TGTGCCAGCAGTTTTCAGGGGTCATCACCCCTCCACTTT. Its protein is CASSFQGSSPLHF.

The CDR3 spells CAWATGHYGYTF. CDR3 nucleotides: TGTGCCTGGGCGACAGGCCACTATGGCTACACCTTC. The chain recombines TRBV30 with TRBJ1-2; D possibly corresponds to TRBD1 (6 bases). Germline V gives CDR1 GTSNPN, CDR2 SVGIG (reference sequence). The V end lost 5 bases, the J end lost 3 bases, and 10 bases lay between the germline ends. The CDR3 runs to 12 residues.

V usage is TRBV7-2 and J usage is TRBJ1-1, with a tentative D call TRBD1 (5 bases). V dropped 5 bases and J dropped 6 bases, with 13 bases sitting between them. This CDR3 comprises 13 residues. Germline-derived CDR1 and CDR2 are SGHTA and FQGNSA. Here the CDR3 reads CASSTGGVSEAFF. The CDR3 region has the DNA TGTGCCAGCAGCACGGGGGGGGTCTCTGAAGCTTTCTTT.

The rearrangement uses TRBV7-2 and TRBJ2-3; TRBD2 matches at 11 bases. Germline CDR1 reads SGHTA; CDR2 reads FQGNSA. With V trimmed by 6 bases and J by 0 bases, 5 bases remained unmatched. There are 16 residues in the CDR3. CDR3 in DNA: TGTGCCAGCAGTTTCGGGACTAGCGGAAGCACAGATACGCAGTATTTT. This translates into CASSFGTSGSTDTQYF. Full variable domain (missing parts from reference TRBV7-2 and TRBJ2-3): GAGVSQSPSNKVTEKGKDVELRCDPISGHTALYWYRQSLGQGLEFLIYFQGNSAPDKSGLPSDRFSAERTGGSVSTLTIQRTQQEDSAVYLCASSFGTSGSTDTQYFGPGTRLTVL.

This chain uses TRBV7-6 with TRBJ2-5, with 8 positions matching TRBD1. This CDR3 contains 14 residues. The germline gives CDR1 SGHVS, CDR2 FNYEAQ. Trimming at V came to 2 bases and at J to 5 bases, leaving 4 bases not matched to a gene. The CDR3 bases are TGTGCCAGCAGCTTAATTGGACAGGGTGAGACCCAGTACTTC. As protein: CASSLIGQGETQYF.

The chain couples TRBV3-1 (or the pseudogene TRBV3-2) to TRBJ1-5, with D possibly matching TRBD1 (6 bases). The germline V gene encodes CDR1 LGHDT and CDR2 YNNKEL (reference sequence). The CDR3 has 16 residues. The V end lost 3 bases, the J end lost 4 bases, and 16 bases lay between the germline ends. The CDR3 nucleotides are TGTGCCAGCAGCCACTCGGGACAAAAAGGGAATCAGCCCCAGCATTTT. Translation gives CASSHSGQKGNQPQHF.

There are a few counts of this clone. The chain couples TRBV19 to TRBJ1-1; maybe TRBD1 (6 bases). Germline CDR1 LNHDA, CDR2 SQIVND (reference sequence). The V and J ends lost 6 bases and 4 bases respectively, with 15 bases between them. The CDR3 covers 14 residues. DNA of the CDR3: TGTGCCAGTAGCCCACAGGGTAGGGCCACTGAAGCTTTCTTT. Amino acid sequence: CASSPQGRATEAFF.

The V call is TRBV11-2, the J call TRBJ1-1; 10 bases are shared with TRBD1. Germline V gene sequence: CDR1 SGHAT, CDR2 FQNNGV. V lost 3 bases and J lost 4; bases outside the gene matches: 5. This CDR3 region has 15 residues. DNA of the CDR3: TGTGCCAGCAGCTTCCGACAGGGGGCCGGCACTGAAGCTTTCTTT. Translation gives CASSFRQGAGTEAFF.

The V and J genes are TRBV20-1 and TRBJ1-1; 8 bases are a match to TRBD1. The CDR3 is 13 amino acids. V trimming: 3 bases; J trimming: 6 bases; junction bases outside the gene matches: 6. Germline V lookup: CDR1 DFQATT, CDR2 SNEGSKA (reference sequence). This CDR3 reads CSASSGGASEAFF. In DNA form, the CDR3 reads TGCAGTGCTAGTTCAGGGGGCGCTTCTGAAGCTTTCTTT.